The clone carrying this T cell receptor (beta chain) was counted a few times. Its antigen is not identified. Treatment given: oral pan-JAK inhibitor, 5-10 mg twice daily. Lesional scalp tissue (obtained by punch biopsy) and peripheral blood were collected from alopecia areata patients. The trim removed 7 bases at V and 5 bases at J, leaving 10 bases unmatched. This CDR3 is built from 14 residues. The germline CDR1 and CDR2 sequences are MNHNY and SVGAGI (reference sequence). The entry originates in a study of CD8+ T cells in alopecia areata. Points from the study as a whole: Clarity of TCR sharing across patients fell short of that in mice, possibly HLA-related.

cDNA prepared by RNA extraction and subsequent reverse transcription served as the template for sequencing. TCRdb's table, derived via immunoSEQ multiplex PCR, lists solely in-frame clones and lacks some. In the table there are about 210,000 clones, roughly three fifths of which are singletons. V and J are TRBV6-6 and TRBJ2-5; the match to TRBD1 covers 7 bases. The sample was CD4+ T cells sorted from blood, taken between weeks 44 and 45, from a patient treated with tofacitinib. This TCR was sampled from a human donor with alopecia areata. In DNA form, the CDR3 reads TGTGCCAGCACATCATCAGGGGGTCGGGAGACCCAGTACTTC. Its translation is CASTSSGGRETQYF.